The 21 T cell receptor beta chains reported below all come from one sample, sequenced in a study of early T cells in non-severe SARS-CoV-2 infection. MiXCR was run by TCRdb on the 5' RACE reads, yielding one entry per CDR3 protein. Of about 77,000 distinct CDR3 sequences listed, about a sixth are singletons. Sequenced input: whole blood. The receptors derive from an adult who was a healthcare worker with PCR-confirmed SARS-CoV-2 infection or an uninfected control (not recorded which).

Written as DNA, the CDR3 is TGTGCCAGCAGCTCCTACCCCCTCAGCTACGAGCAGTACTTC. Amino acid sequence: CASSSYPLSYEQYF. The chain is built from TRBV7-9 and TRBJ2-7; no reliable D call. Trimming stripped 4 bases from V and 3 bases from J, with 13 bases between. Per the germline V gene, CDR1 is SEHNR and CDR2 is FQNEAQ (reference sequence). The CDR3 extends over 14 amino acids.

This clonotype was observed a handful of times. V gene TRBV29-1 combines with J gene TRBJ2-1, with D maybe TRBD1 (8 bases). Between the trimmed V and J ends, which lost 5 bases and 7 bases, there was a span of 18 bases. Germline V CDR1 and CDR2: SQVTM, ANQGSEA. CDR3 length: 14 residues. CDR3 amino acids: CSVKSGTGQNEQFF. In DNA form, the CDR3 reads TGCAGCGTTAAAAGCGGGACAGGCCAGAATGAGCAGTTCTTC.

This rearrangement joins TRBV28 to TRBJ2-3; 8 nucleotides match TRBD2. Losses at the gene ends were 3 bases for V and 1 base for J; bases not matched to a gene: 6. Germline CDR1 and CDR2: MDHEN and SYDVKM. The CDR3 covers 16 residues. The CDR3 protein is CASSLDSAGGTDTQYF. The CDR3 nucleotides are TGTGCCAGCAGTTTGGATTCAGCGGGGGGCACAGATACGCAGTATTTT. Together with reference TRBV28 and TRBJ2-3, the CDR3 gives the full variable domain: DVKVTQSSRYLVKRTGEKVFLECVQDMDHENMFWYRQDPGLGLRLIYFSYDVKMKEKGDIPEGYSVSREKKERFSLILESASTNQTSMYLCASSLDSAGGTDTQYFGPGTRLTVL.

This clonotype has more than one count but fewer than ten. The chain is built from TRBV4-1 and TRBJ1-1; D is possibly TRBD1 (6 bases). Trimming pared 0 bases from V and 2 bases from J, leaving 19 bases between. The CDR3 contains 18 residues. Germline V gene data show CDR1 as MGHRA and CDR2 as YSYEKL. CDR3: CASSQERGLGGGNTEAFF. CDR3 bases: TGCGCCAGCAGCCAAGAAAGGGGGTTGGGGGGCGGTAACACTGAAGCTTTCTTT.

This clonotype came up a few times. This chain joins TRBV5-6 and TRBJ2-2; 7 bases fit TRBD2. V trimming: 1 base; J trimming: 2 bases; junction bases outside the gene matches: 5. Germline CDR1 is SGHDT and CDR2 is YYEEEE. CDR3 size: 16 residues. CDR3 residues: CASSLWGGSNTGELFF. CDR3 bases: TGTGCCAGCAGCTTGTGGGGCGGGAGTAACACCGGGGAGCTGTTTTTT.

This clonotype was picked up many times. This chain uses TRBV11-2 with TRBJ1-2; 7 bases fit TRBD1. The germline gives CDR1 SGHAT, CDR2 FQNNGV. The CDR3 is 14 residues long. V shed 3 bases, J shed 6 bases, and the junction held 7 bases outside the gene matches. The CDR3 sequence is CASSFPDRADGYTF. CDR3 DNA: TGTGCCAGCAGCTTTCCCGACAGGGCGGATGGCTACACCTTC.

The V gene is TRBV2, the J gene TRBJ2-2, with 8 bases fitting TRBD2. Germline values: CDR1 SNHLY, CDR2 FYNNEI. J gave up 7 bases and V 7 bases, and 8 bases lay outside the gene matches. This CDR3 has 14 residues. CDR3 in DNA: TGTGCCAGCAATAGAGCGGGGGCCATCGGGGAGCTGTTTTTT. Translating it yields CASNRAGAIGELFF.

V and J are TRBV7-9 and TRBJ2-7; D remains unclear. Germline V gene sequence: CDR1 SEHNR, CDR2 FQNEAQ (reference sequence). V dropped 1 base and J dropped 3 bases, with 13 bases sitting between them. CDR3 length: 15 residues. The CDR3 is CASSLGSLTIYEQYF. As DNA, the CDR3 is TGTGCCAGCAGCTTAGGATCCCTTACCATCTACGAGCAGTACTTC.

V and J are TRBV11-2 and TRBJ2-7; 7 bases fit TRBD2. The J segment lost 7 bases and the V segment lost 2 bases, leaving 8 bases of the junction unmatched. CDR3 size: 14 residues. Per the germline V gene, CDR1 is SGHAT and CDR2 is FQNNGV. CDR3 nucleotides: TGTGCCAGCAGCTTATGGGCGGGAGCCTTGGAGCAGTACTTC. Translating it yields CASSLWAGALEQYF.

This clonotype has at least ten counts. This chain links TRBV5-1 with TRBJ2-7, with a weak D call TRBD2 (6 bases). The V and J ends lost 5 bases and 1 base respectively, with 10 bases between them. CDR1 is SGHRS and CDR2 is YFSETQ in the germline V gene. The CDR3 has 13 residues. CDR3 coding DNA: TGCGCCAGCAGTGCGGAGGGGTCCTACGAGCAGTACTTC. Its translation: CASSAEGSYEQYF.

This clonotype was recorded once. The rearrangement joins TRBV5-1 to TRBJ2-1; D is unresolved. The V end was cut by 7 bases, the J end by 0 bases, with 11 bases between. Germline CDR1 and CDR2: SGHRS and YFSETQ. The CDR3 totals 14 residues. CDR3 bases: TGCGCCAGCTCCTCGGCCAGCTCCTACAATGAGCAGTTCTTC. This sequence encodes CASSSASSYNEQFF.

This clonotype occurred many times. The chain's CDR3 is CASIGQGARNQPQHF. Here the CDR3 DNA reads TGTGCCAGCATCGGACAGGGGGCACGTAATCAGCCCCAGCATTTT. The chain recombines TRBV6-6 with TRBJ1-5; 11 bases are shared with TRBD1. The trim removed 7 bases at V and 4 bases at J, leaving 6 bases unmatched. The germline V gene has CDR1 MNHNY and CDR2 SVGAGI (reference sequence). CDR3 size: 15 residues.

V usage is TRBV20-1 and J usage is TRBJ2-1; D uncertain. Germline assignment: CDR1 DFQATT and CDR2 SNEGSKA (reference sequence). Trimming took 5 bases from V and 10 from J, leaving 6 bases between them. The CDR3 runs 9 residues. The CDR3 loop is CSAAREQFF. In nucleotides, the CDR3 is TGCAGTGCTGCCCGAGAGCAGTTCTTC.

The J gene is TRBJ1-1, the V gene TRBV5-1; tentative D call: TRBD1 (6 bases). Between the trimmed V and J ends, which lost 6 bases and 5 bases, there was a span of 17 bases. The germline gives CDR1 SGHRS, CDR2 YFSETQ. The CDR3 covers 14 residues. CDR3 loop: CASKTIQGSTEAFF. In DNA form, the CDR3 reads TGCGCCAGCAAAACGATACAGGGAAGTACTGAAGCTTTCTTT.

This clonotype was detected a few times. The rearrangement links TRBV29-1 to TRBJ2-5; D is uncertain. The germline gives CDR1 SQVTM, CDR2 ANQGSEA. The CDR3 extends over 14 amino acids. Trimming removed 1 base from V and 1 base from J, with 10 bases in between. The CDR3 loop reads CSVEGLGRQETQYF. The CDR3 DNA is TGCAGCGTTGAAGGCCTTGGACGCCAAGAGACCCAGTACTTC.

The V gene is TRBV10-2, the J gene TRBJ1-3; D ambiguous. V lost 7 bases to trimming and J lost 0 bases, with 7 bases between them. The CDR3 extends over 13 amino acids. Looked up from germline, CDR1 is WSHSY and CDR2 is SAAADI. For the CDR3, the DNA is TGCGCCAGCACCCAAAGCTCTGGAAACACCATATATTTT. Amino acid sequence: CASTQSSGNTIYF.

The CDR3 bases are TGCAGCGTCGGGCCCGGTTTGAACACTGAAGCTTTCTTT. Translated, it gives CSVGPGLNTEAFF. V is TRBV29-1 and J is TRBJ1-1; the D is unclear. The CDR3 covers 13 residues. Germline V lookup: CDR1 SQVTM, CDR2 ANQGSEA. Trimming removed 6 bases from V and 0 bases from J, with 11 bases in between.

This clonotype was seen more than once but under ten times. The rearrangement joins TRBV7-3 to TRBJ2-3; the D gene is possibly TRBD2 (5 bases). V lost 1 base and J 4 bases, leaving 12 bases between the germline ends. Germline CDR1 SGHTA, CDR2 FQGTGA. The CDR3 has 15 amino acids. The CDR3 reads CASSLRGELADTQYF. CDR3 nucleotide sequence: TGTGCCAGCAGCTTAAGGGGAGAGCTGGCAGATACGCAGTATTTT.

This rearrangement joins TRBV6-5 to TRBJ1-3; unclear D gene. Germline V gene data show CDR1 as MNHEY and CDR2 as SVGAGI. V lost 2 bases, J lost 0 bases, and 11 bases lay in between. This CDR3 contains 16 residues. The CDR3 sequence is CASSYTASSSGNTIYF. The CDR3 nucleotides are TGTGCCAGCAGTTACACCGCCAGTTCCTCTGGAAACACCATATATTTT.

This clonotype was counted only a few times. This chain links TRBV11-2 with TRBJ2-1; D ambiguous. In germline, CDR1 is SGHAT, CDR2 FQNNGV. There are 18 residues in the CDR3. V dropped 5 bases and J dropped 9 bases, with 29 bases sitting between them. The CDR3 loop is CASSRTHNPTSKVGEQFF. In DNA, the CDR3 is TGTGCCAGCAGCAGAACCCATAATCCAACCTCAAAAGTCGGTGAGCAGTTCTTC.

This chain links TRBV10-3 with TRBJ2-7; D not certain. The CDR3 is 13 amino acids. Germline loops: CDR1 ENHRY, CDR2 SYGVKD. V was shortened by 4 bases and J by 0 bases, with 7 bases between the two germline ends. The CDR3 is CAISGRSSYEQYF. The CDR3 nucleotides are TGTGCCATCAGTGGTCGATCCTCCTACGAGCAGTACTTC.